The 12 T cell receptor beta chains reported below all come from one sample, sequenced in a study of blood T cell repertoires in COVID-19 (dated by TCRdb to 2020 to 2021). The library was produced with the immunoSEQ multiplex PCR assay. The clones in this table, taken by TCRdb from immuneACCESS, are in-frame only. Not every clone is retained; where verified, under half of the shortfall comes from an unresolved V gene, and the cause of the rest is unknown. The sample records roughly 220,000 clones, more than 65% of which are singletons. The biggest ten clones account for approximately 3% of the sample. The specimen sequenced was peripheral blood. The receptors were sampled from a woman aged 30 to 39 who had recovered from COVID-19.

The chain employs TRBV12-5 and TRBJ1-1, with D perhaps TRBD1 (5 bases). CDR3 length: 16 residues. Per germline, CDR1 LGHNT and CDR2 FRNRAP. The V end was cut by 5 bases, the J end by 4 bases, with 20 bases between. CDR3 amino acids: CASGPNSSGVGTEAFF. CDR3 DNA sequence: TGTGCTAGTGGTCCAAACTCCTCGGGGGTGGGCACTGAAGCTTTCTTT.

The chain has TRBV12-3 or TRBV12-4 and TRBJ1-1; 10 positions match TRBD1. The CDR3 is 12 residues long. Trimming removed 6 bases from V and 5 bases from J; junction bases left unmatched: 0. CDR3 DNA sequence: TGTGCCAGCAGGGACAGGGGGACTGAAGCTTTCTTT. Residues: CASRDRGTEAFF.

The genes are TRBV18 and TRBJ1-1, with TRBD1 identical over 8 bases. The germline gives CDR1 KGHSH, CDR2 LQKENI. The CDR3 is 18 amino acids. J was trimmed by 0 bases and V by 2 bases; bases with no gene match: 11. For the CDR3, the DNA is TGTGCCAGCTCACCAATGCGACAGGGGATTGGTGTGAACACTGAAGCTTTCTTT. It codes for CASSPMRQGIGVNTEAFF.

The rearrangement uses TRBV7-8 and TRBJ2-3; D is unclear. The CDR3 totals 16 residues. Trimming shortened V by 0 bases and J by 4 bases, and 14 bases separated the two germline ends. Germline V gene data show CDR1 as SGHVS and CDR2 as FQNEAQ. CDR3 coding DNA: TGTGCCAGCAGCTTAGCGGCCCAGCGTTGGGCAGATACGCAGTATTTT. Its protein product is CASSLAAQRWADTQYF.

This chain uses TRBV2 with TRBJ2-5; 10 positions agree with TRBD2. After removal of 3 bases from V and 5 bases from J, the junction contained 9 bases not matched to a gene. Looked up from germline, CDR1 is SNHLY and CDR2 is FYNNEI. The CDR3 totals 16 residues. CDR3 residues: CASSEDSGRTGETQYF. The CDR3 nucleotides read TGTGCCAGCAGTGAGGATAGCGGGAGGACAGGGGAGACCCAGTACTTC.

The V and J genes are TRBV5-6 and TRBJ1-1, with D tentatively TRBD1 (6 bases). CDR3 size: 14 residues. V was cut by 3 bases and J by 7 bases, with 16 bases left in between. The germline CDR1 and CDR2 sequences are SGHDT and YYEEEE. In nucleotides, the CDR3 is TGTGCCAGCAGCTCCAGGGGTCCGGTGAGTGAAGCTTTCTTT. Translating gives CASSSRGPVSEAFF.

This chain connects TRBV5-1 to TRBJ1-5, with TRBD1 matching 9 bases. V was pared by 4 bases and J by 3 bases, with 2 bases of the junction left unmatched. This CDR3 spans 14 amino acids. Germline CDR1 and CDR2: SGHRS and YFSETQ. CDR3 nucleotides: TGCGCCAGCAGCGAACAGGGGGCCAATCAGCCCCAGCATTTT. It specifies CASSEQGANQPQHF. The full variable domain, completed using reference TRBV5-1 and TRBJ1-5, is KAGVTQTPRYLIKTRGQQVTLSCSPISGHRSVSWYQQTPGQGLQFLFEYFSETQRNKGNFPGRFSGRQFSNSRSEMNVSTLELGDSALYLCASSEQGANQPQHFGDGTRLSIL.

CDR3 region: CASSHTGQLFHYGYTF. The DNA for the CDR3 is TGTGCCAGCAGTCATACGGGACAGCTTTTCCATTATGGCTACACCTTC. The gene calls are TRBV2 and TRBJ1-2, with 7 bases identical to TRBD1. The trim removed 5 bases at V and 5 bases at J, leaving 14 bases unmatched. The CDR3 sequence is 16 residues long. CDR1 is SNHLY and CDR2 is FYNNEI in the germline V gene.

The V and J genes are TRBV19 and TRBJ2-1; 7 nucleotides agree with TRBD2. After removal of 1 base from V and 6 bases from J, the junction contained 6 bases not matched to a gene. From germline, CDR1 is LNHDA and CDR2 SQIVND (reference sequence). The CDR3 covers 15 residues. In nucleotides, the CDR3 is TGTGCCAGTAGTATAGGCGGGACTATTAGCAATGAGCAGTTCTTC. Translation: CASSIGGTISNEQFF.

V gene TRBV18 combines with J gene TRBJ1-3, with D hard to call. CDR1 is KGHSH and CDR2 is LQKENI in the germline V gene. V was pared by 2 bases and J by 0 bases, with 8 bases between. This CDR3 is 15 amino acids long. This CDR3 reads CASSPLELSGNTIYF. CDR3 in DNA: TGTGCCAGCTCACCATTGGAGCTCTCTGGAAACACCATATATTTT.

This clone showed up just a few times. The rearrangement links TRBV19 to TRBJ2-2, with 11 positions matching TRBD2. V shed 6 bases and J 0 bases; nucleotides not matched to a gene: 6. There are 17 residues in the CDR3. CDR1 and CDR2 from the germline V gene are LNHDA and SQIVND (reference sequence). CDR3 protein: CASRPGLADSNTGELFF. The CDR3, as DNA: TGTGCCAGTAGGCCGGGACTAGCGGATTCGAACACCGGGGAGCTGTTTTTT.

V gene TRBV27 combines with J gene TRBJ1-6; weak D call: TRBD1 (6 bases). The length of the CDR3 is 23 residues. V was cut by 6 bases and J by 0 bases, with 33 bases left in between. Germline V CDR1 and CDR2: MNHEY, SMNVEV (reference sequence). In DNA form, the CDR3 reads TGTGCCAGCAGCCTTCCGAGACCGACAGGTATTGGGTCTTGGGGCTCCTATAATTCACCCCTCCACTTT. It is translated as CASSLPRPTGIGSWGSYNSPLHF.